A selection of T cell receptor beta chains follows, all from one sample in a study of T cell repertoires in cytomegalovirus infection. One entry per CDR3 protein, called by TCRdb with MiXCR from the reads. Of about 500,000 distinct CDR3 sequences in the sample, 25% to 35% were seen once. No antigen has been assigned to these receptors. Sequenced material: cultured PBMCs, taken from culture after CMV antigen stimulation. Receptors originate from a human donor in good health (CMV status not recorded). Some clones in this sample may be carry-over from other donors' samples. Each CDR3 is given with its conserved first and last residue. The D gene is left open where the match is weak. Expanded clones get a size class; other rows say once, few or many, or leave the size out.

V gene	J gene	clone size	D gene	CDR3 DNA	CDR3 protein
TRBV7-3	TRBJ1-1	NA	NA	TGTGCCAGCAGCTTAGGAGAATTTACTGAAGCTTTCTTT	CASSLGEFTEAFF
TRBV5-4	TRBJ2-1	NA	TRBD2	TGTGCCAGCACCACAGGGACTAGCGGCTACAATGAGCAGTTCTTC	CASTTGTSGYNEQFF
TRBV28	TRBJ2-5	NA	NA	TGTGCCAGCAGTTTGGGGAGGGGGCACAACCAAGAGACCCAGTACTTC	CASSLGRGHNQETQYF
TRBV18	TRBJ1-3	NA	NA	TGTGCCAGCTCCCTGGATGTCGGATTCGCTTCTGGAAACACCATATATTTT	CASSLDVGFASGNTIYF
TRBV7-2	TRBJ1-4	few	TRBD1	TGTGCCAGCAGCCGATCCCGGACAGGGGGGAATGAAAAACTGTTTTTT	CASSRSRTGGNEKLFF
TRBV2	TRBJ2-1	NA	NA	TGTGCCAGCAGTGAACGACAGGCTATCAATGAGCAGTTCTTC	CASSERQAINEQFF
TRBV6-2/TRBV6-3	TRBJ2-7	few	NA	TGTGCCAGCAGTTCCACACGACGGGTGCTGTTCTCCTACGAGCAGTACTTC	CASSSTRRVLFSYEQYF
TRBV19	TRBJ1-3	NA	NA	TGTGCCAGTAGAATGACAAGAGGGACGGGATCTGGAAACACCATATATTTT	CASRMTRGTGSGNTIYF
TRBV4-1	TRBJ1-2	NA	NA	TGCGCCAGCAGCCAAGACGTAACCGGGACACCCCCTGACTATGGCTACACCTTC	CASSQDVTGTPPDYGYTF
TRBV19	TRBJ2-5	many	TRBD2	TGTGCCAGTAGTGGCGGCGGGACTACACAAGAGACCCAGTACTTC	CASSGGGTTQETQYF
TRBV7-8	TRBJ2-7	NA	NA	TGTGCCAGCAGCTTACAACTAGGTGGGTCCTACGAGCAGTACTTC	CASSLQLGGSYEQYF
TRBV7-3	TRBJ2-1	NA	NA	TGTGCCAGCAGCCACGCGGTGATTGTTGGGGAACATCAGCAGTTCTTC	CASSHAVIVGEHQQFF
TRBV7-2	TRBJ2-5	NA	TRBD1	TGTGCCAGCAGCTCCTACAGGGGGCCCCTTGAGGAGACCCAGTACTTC	CASSSYRGPLEETQYF
TRBV7-6	TRBJ2-3	NA	TRBD2	TGTGCCAGCAGCCCGGGACTAGCGGATAAAGATACGCAGTATTTT	CASSPGLADKDTQYF
TRBV7-9	TRBJ1-5	many	NA	TGTGCCAGCAGCTTGACAGGCCGCAATCAGCCCCAGCATTTT	CASSLTGRNQPQHF
TRBV5-4	TRBJ2-1	NA	TRBD1	TGTGCCAGCAGCTTGGCGGGACAGGGGACTGATGTGCAGTTCTTC	CASSLAGQGTDVQFF
TRBV27	TRBJ1-1	NA	NA	TGTGCCAGCAGTTTCTGGGGGGCAGGAACTGAAGCTTTCTTT	CASSFWGAGTEAFF
TRBV4-1	TRBJ2-7	few	TRBD2	TGCGCCAGCAGCCTTCTCTCCGCTAGCGGGGGGCCCTACGAGCAGTACTTC	CASSLLSASGGPYEQYF
TRBV23-1	TRBJ2-6	NA	TRBD1	TGCGCCAGCAGTCAATCCTTAACTGGCAGGGGGCTATCTGGGGCCAACGTCCTGACTTTC	CASSQSLTGRGLSGANVLTF
TRBV5-4	TRBJ1-2	NA	NA	TGTGCCAGCAGCTTGGACGAAATGTATGGCTACACCTTC	CASSLDEMYGYTF
TRBV28	TRBJ1-1	NA	TRBD1	TGTGCCAGCAAGGGACCGCCGGGACAGGGTTTGGTGACGAACACTGAAGCTTTCTTT	CASKGPPGQGLVTNTEAFF
TRBV6-1	TRBJ2-7	NA	TRBD1	TGTGCCAGCAGTCGCCGGGGGGACAGGGTGCGCGAGCAGTACTTC	CASSRRGDRVREQYF
TRBV6-5	TRBJ2-3	few	TRBD1	TGTGCCAGCAGTTATTTGGGACAGGGGGCAGATACGCAGTATTTT	CASSYLGQGADTQYF
TRBV7-2	TRBJ2-3	many	NA	TGTGCCAGCAGCTCACAGGCAGATACGCAGTATTTT	CASSSQADTQYF
TRBV10-3	TRBJ2-3	once	NA	TGTGCCATGGGATTGGCGGGCACAGATACGCAGTATTTT	CAMGLAGTDTQYF
TRBV12-3/TRBV12-4	TRBJ1-3	few	NA	TGTGCCAGCAGTTTAGCGGTCTCTGGAAACACCATATATTTT	CASSLAVSGNTIYF
TRBV12-3/TRBV12-4	TRBJ2-1	few	NA	TGTGCCAGCAGTGACCTTACAGGAAGCTTCTCCAATGAGCAGTTCTTC	CASSDLTGSFSNEQFF
TRBV7-2	TRBJ2-2	NA	NA	TGTGCCAGCAGCTTATTTGGGGAGAACACCGGGGAGCTGTTTTTT	CASSLFGENTGELFF
TRBV7-6	TRBJ2-6	many	TRBD1	TGTGCCAGCAGCTCCCGGACAGGTCCGCCTTCTGGGGCCAACGTCCTGACTTTC	CASSSRTGPPSGANVLTF
TRBV7-2	TRBJ2-7	NA	NA	TGTGCCAGCAGTTTTCGCCGTTTGGCGAGCTCCTACGAGCAGTACTTC	CASSFRRLASSYEQYF
TRBV20-1	TRBJ2-4	NA	NA	TGCAGTGCCCGTTGGGATGGGTCCAAAAACATTCAGTACTTC	CSARWDGSKNIQYF
TRBV5-1	TRBJ2-2	NA	TRBD2	TGCGCCAGCAGCCAACTAGCGGGAGTAGCCGGGGAGCTGTTTTTT	CASSQLAGVAGELFF
TRBV28	TRBJ1-1	NA	TRBD1	TGTGCCAGCGGACGGGAGGGGGCGCGGGGCACTGAAGCTTTCTTT	CASGREGARGTEAFF
TRBV24-1	TRBJ2-7	NA	NA	TGTGCCCTGCAGGGACGACGAGTTCCCAGCTCCTACGAGCAGTACTTC	CALQGRRVPSSYEQYF
TRBV7-2	TRBJ2-1	NA	TRBD2	TGTGCCAGCAGCCTTAGCGGGTTACCCTACAATGAGCAGTTCTTC	CASSLSGLPYNEQFF
TRBV7-2	TRBJ2-1	many	TRBD2	TGTGCCAGCAGCTCCCGTGTAGCGGGAGGGCCCCAGAATGAGCAGTTCTTC	CASSSRVAGGPQNEQFF
TRBV7-2	TRBJ1-6	few	NA	TGTGCCAGCAGCTTAGAAGTCGCACCCCTCCACTTT	CASSLEVAPLHF
TRBV6-2/TRBV6-3	TRBJ2-2	few	NA	TGTGCCAGCAGGCAGACCCTCAACTCCGGGGAGCTGTTTTTT	CASRQTLNSGELFF
TRBV7-9	TRBJ1-5	NA	NA	TGTGCCAGCAGCGCGCCAGGGGCCAATCAGCCCCAGCATTTT	CASSAPGANQPQHF
TRBV4-2	TRBJ2-1	NA	NA	TGTGCCAGCAGCTACACAGGGCTAGCACGCAATGAGCAGTTCTTC	CASSYTGLARNEQFF
TRBV6-6	TRBJ2-1	few	TRBD2	TGTGCCAGCAGAGAGCGGGAGAGATACAATGAGCAGTTCTTC	CASRERERYNEQFF
TRBV7-6	TRBJ1-1	few	TRBD1	TGTGCCAGCAGCTTTGACAGGGACGGCACTGAAGCTTTCTTT	CASSFDRDGTEAFF
TRBV12-3/TRBV12-4	TRBJ2-2	few	TRBD1	TGTGCCAGCAGTTCTCGCCCCGGGACAGCAATCAACACCGGGGAGCTGTTTTTT	CASSSRPGTAINTGELFF
TRBV6-2/TRBV6-3	TRBJ2-5	NA	TRBD2	TGTGCCAGCGGGCTCCCGACTAGCGGCCAAGAGACCCAGTACTTC	CASGLPTSGQETQYF
TRBV24-1	TRBJ1-2	NA	NA	TGTGCCACCAGTGATTTAACCATGGAAGGCTACACCTTC	CATSDLTMEGYTF
TRBV30	TRBJ2-3	NA	TRBD2	TGTGCCTGGAGTGTTTTGGCGGGAGGCACAGATACGCAGTATTTT	CAWSVLAGGTDTQYF
TRBV29-1	TRBJ1-4	few	TRBD1	TGCAGCGTTGAAGATTGGACAGGGGAGGGAGAAAAACTGTTTTTT	CSVEDWTGEGEKLFF
TRBV20-1	TRBJ2-6	few	NA	TGCAGTGCTAGGAGTCGGGGGCCTGGGGCCAACGTCCTGACTTTC	CSARSRGPGANVLTF